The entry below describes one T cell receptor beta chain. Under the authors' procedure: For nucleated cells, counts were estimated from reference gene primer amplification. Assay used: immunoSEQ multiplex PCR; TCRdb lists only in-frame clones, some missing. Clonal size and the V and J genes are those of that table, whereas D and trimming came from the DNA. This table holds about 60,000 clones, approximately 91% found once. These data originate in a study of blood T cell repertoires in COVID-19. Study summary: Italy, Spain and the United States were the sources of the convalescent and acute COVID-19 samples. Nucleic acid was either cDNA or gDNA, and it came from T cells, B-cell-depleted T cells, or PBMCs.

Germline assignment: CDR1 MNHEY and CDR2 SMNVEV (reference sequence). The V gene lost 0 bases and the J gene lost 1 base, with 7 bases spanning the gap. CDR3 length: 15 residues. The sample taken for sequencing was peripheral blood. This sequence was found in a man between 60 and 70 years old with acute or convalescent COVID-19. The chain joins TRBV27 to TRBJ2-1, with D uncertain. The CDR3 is CASSLSAGSYNEQFF. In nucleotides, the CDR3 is TGTGCCAGCAGTTTATCCGCCGGGTCCTACAATGAGCAGTTCTTC.